The 17 T cell receptor beta chains in this list originate from one sample, sequenced in a study of Ad26.COV2.S vaccination and SARS-CoV-2 variants. This table comes from immunoSEQ multiplex PCR, and its TCRdb copy is limited to in-frame clones, with some not included. The sample lists about 350,000 clones, around nine tenths occurring once. Sample treatment: around 19 received Ad26.COV2.S at low or high dose, single or two shots; 5 received placebo; per-sample allocation not given. Samples analyzed were those drawn on day 63 after the first vaccine or placebo injection. Specimen: peripheral blood, collected in a trial of Ad26.COV2.S vaccine versus placebo. The receptors come from a person between 18 and 65 years old who received the Ad26.COV2.S COVID-19 vaccine or a placebo.

The chain is built from TRBV24-1 and TRBJ2-5; perhaps D is TRBD1 or TRBD2 (6 bases each). CDR3 length equals 15 residues. The V end was cut by 4 bases, the J end by 2 bases, with 13 bases between. From germline, CDR1 is KGHDR and CDR2 SFDVKD. DNA for the CDR3: TGTGCCACCAGTGACCCCGGGGGCGTACAAGAGACCCAGTACTTC. Protein: CATSDPGGVQETQYF.

The chain uses TRBV27 and TRBJ2-7; TRBD1 agrees at 9 bases. The V gene end was trimmed by 6 bases and the J gene end by 3 bases; junction bases not matched to a gene: 18. This CDR3 contains 18 residues. CDR1 is MNHEY, CDR2 SMNVEV, per germline (reference sequence). CDR3 residues: CASRRAGQGTKESYEQYF. The CDR3 region has the DNA TGTGCCAGCAGGCGCGCTGGACAGGGGACGAAGGAGAGCTACGAGCAGTACTTC.

The chain uses TRBV12-3 or TRBV12-4 and TRBJ1-1; TRBD1 might be the D (5 bases). The CDR3 is made up of 13 amino acids. Trimming took off 9 bases at V and 0 bases at J, with 11 bases between the two ends. The CDR3 nucleotides are TGTGCCAGTAGATCGGGGGTGAACACTGAAGCTTTCTTT. Translating gives CASRSGVNTEAFF.

V usage is TRBV4-3 and J usage is TRBJ1-5; D ambiguous. V lost 2 bases and J lost 5, with 7 bases in between. The CDR3 has 13 residues. CDR1 is LGHNA, CDR2 YSLEER, per germline. In nucleotides, the CDR3 is TGCGCCAGCAGCCAATGGGTAGATCAGCCCCAGCATTTT. The encoded protein is CASSQWVDQPQHF.

The chain carries TRBV18 and TRBJ2-3, with 7 bases lining up with TRBD2. The J segment lost 2 bases and the V segment lost 1 base, leaving 3 bases of the junction unmatched. Germline V gene sequence: CDR1 KGHSH, CDR2 LQKENI. This CDR3 has 15 residues. DNA for the CDR3: TGTGCCAGCTCACCACGAGCGGGGACCACAGATACGCAGTATTTT. Translation gives CASSPRAGTTDTQYF. Supplemented by reference TRBV18 and TRBJ2-3, the full variable domain reads NAGVMQNPRHLVRRRGQEARLRCSPMKGHSHVYWYRQLPEEGLKFMVYLQKENIIDESGMPKERFSAEFPKEGPSILRIQQVVRGDSAAYFCASSPRAGTTDTQYFGPGTRLTVL.

The chain carries TRBV3-1 (or the pseudogene TRBV3-2) and TRBJ1-1; D not certain. Deletions cut 7 bases from V and 0 bases from J, with 12 bases between. Germline V gene lookup returns CDR1 LGHDT and CDR2 YNNKEL (reference sequence). The CDR3 is 14 residues long. The DNA of the CDR3 is TGTGCCAGCACCAGGACGGTCATGAACACTGAAGCTTTCTTT. Its translation is CASTRTVMNTEAFF.

The rearrangement links TRBV2 to TRBJ2-2, with D perhaps TRBD2 (7 bases). V dropped 4 bases and J dropped 11 bases, with 14 bases sitting between them. Germline values: CDR1 SNHLY, CDR2 FYNNEI. The CDR3 length is 13 residues. CDR3 sequence: CASSGLGGPELFF. The CDR3 bases are TGTGCCAGCAGTGGCCTGGGGGGGCCAGAGCTGTTTTTT.

The chain couples TRBV9 to TRBJ2-5; D perhaps matches TRBD2 (5 bases). The CDR3 loop spans 14 amino acids. Germline V gene lookup returns CDR1 SGDLS and CDR2 YYNGEE. V was clipped by 3 bases and J by 3 bases, with 12 bases between them. The CDR3 loop is CASSAPSGEETQYF. CDR3 DNA: TGTGCCAGCAGCGCACCCTCCGGGGAAGAGACCCAGTACTTC.

The genes are TRBV4-1 and TRBJ2-7; no clear D. CDR1 MGHRA and CDR2 YSYEKL come from the germline V gene. The CDR3 is made up of 14 amino acids. Trimming left V 0 bases short and J 6 bases short, with 12 bases between. CDR3 protein: CASSQDRRVREQYF. The CDR3 DNA follows: TGCGCCAGCAGCCAAGATAGAAGGGTGCGCGAGCAGTACTTC.

The chain joins TRBV18 to TRBJ2-7; unclear D gene. This CDR3 region has 12 residues. Trimming shortened V by 0 bases and J by 6 bases, and 6 bases separated the two germline ends. CDR1 and CDR2 from the germline V gene are KGHSH and LQKENI. CDR3 DNA sequence: TGTGCCAGCTCACCACCTGGTAGCGAGCAGTACTTC. This sequence encodes CASSPPGSEQYF.

This chain links TRBV28 with TRBJ1-2, with a tentative D call TRBD1 (6 bases). V lost 4 bases and J 8 bases, leaving 11 bases between the germline ends. Germline assignment: CDR1 MDHEN and CDR2 SYDVKM. The CDR3 sequence is 12 residues long. The CDR3 DNA is TGTGCCAGCAGTTCAGGGGCGGGAGGCTACACCTTC. Amino acid sequence: CASSSGAGGYTF.

This chain links TRBV5-8 with TRBJ1-4; tentatively, D is TRBD1 (6 bases). Germline CDR1 is SGHTS and CDR2 is YDEGEE. CDR3 size: 14 residues. The V end lost 6 bases, the J end lost 3 bases, and 12 bases lay between the germline ends. CDR3 amino acids: CASNIGTPNEKLFF. DNA for the CDR3: TGTGCCAGCAATATCGGGACACCTAATGAAAAACTGTTTTTT.

In regard to this clone: The sample has other DNA sequences that encode this CDR3 too. J is TRBJ2-7 and V is TRBV4-3; weak D call: TRBD2 (5 bases). This CDR3 contains 13 residues. Trimming took off 0 bases at V and 3 bases at J, with 6 bases between the two ends. Germline V gene lookup returns CDR1 LGHNA and CDR2 YSLEER. The CDR3 loop is CASSQDRGYEQYF. CDR3 coding DNA: TGCGCCAGCAGCCAAGATCGGGGCTACGAGCAGTACTTC.

The chain links TRBV29-1 to TRBJ2-7, with D possibly matching TRBD2 (5 bases). The CDR3 is made up of 13 amino acids. Germline loops: CDR1 SQVTM, CDR2 ANQGSEA. V was trimmed by 1 base and J by 6 bases, leaving 13 bases between them. CDR3 protein: CSVEVEVGPEQYF. The CDR3 nucleotides read TGCAGCGTTGAAGTGGAGGTAGGGCCCGAGCAGTACTTC.

The gene calls are TRBV7-2 and TRBJ2-2; D remains ambiguous. The V end lost 8 bases, the J end lost 6 bases, and 16 bases lay between the germline ends. The CDR3 consists of 14 residues. The V gene's germline CDR1 is SGHTA and CDR2 FQGNSA. CDR3 DNA: TGTGCCAGCTTTAGTACGGTTAGGTCCGGGGAGCTGTTTTTT. This gives the protein CASFSTVRSGELFF.

This clone occurred a few times. This chain connects TRBV6-5 to TRBJ1-3; TRBD1 might be the D (5 bases). Germline-derived CDR1 and CDR2 are MNHEY and SVGAGI. The ends were cut back, 10 bases at V and 0 bases at J, with 13 bases in the middle. The CDR3 runs 14 residues. DNA for the CDR3: TGTGCCATAGGCCATAGGGGCTCTGGAAACACCATATATTTT. Encoded protein: CAIGHRGSGNTIYF.

The gene calls are TRBV14 and TRBJ1-3, with 7 positions matching TRBD1. Germline lookup yields CDR1 SGHDN and CDR2 FVKESK. Germline trimming cut 3 bases from V and 2 bases from J; bases unmatched to any gene: 10. The CDR3 loop spans 17 amino acids. CDR3 residues: CASSQAGGQAAGNTIYF. The CDR3, as DNA: TGTGCCAGCAGCCAGGCAGGAGGACAGGCCGCTGGAAACACCATATATTTT.